This T cell receptor (beta chain) was recorded in a study of post-analysis software for immune sequencing data. Study-level background: There were relapsing-remitting, secondary progressive and progressive-relapsing multiple sclerosis among the disease courses included.

Overall study results and limits: Under the F measure, samples that were prepared in one batch clustered strongly together. Diversity measured as normalized Chao1 was significantly lower in multiple sclerosis patients than in controls. With TRBV5-6, TRBV5-1 and TRBV20-1 included, about five TRBV segments were more frequent in patients than in controls.

CDR1 and CDR2 from the germline V gene are DFQATT and SNEGSKA (reference sequence). V lost 7 bases to trimming and J lost 7 bases, with 17 bases between them. The CDR3 has 13 residues. Every TCR beta cDNA library bore unique molecular identifiers. cDNA molecules numbering 400,000 to 550,000 came from about 1 to 10 million T cells. TCRdb fed the PCR reads into MiXCR, producing one record per CDR3 protein. This sample has about half a million distinct CDR3 sequences, with approximately 45% found just once. In regard to this clonotype: The antigen is not known.

The sequencing sample was made of blood. The chain links TRBV20-1 to TRBJ2-1; D is unclear. The TCR sequence derives from a girl aged 10 to 17 with multiple sclerosis. The CDR3 nucleotides are TGCAGTGTCCAGCCCCACCCGAGGAATGAGCAGTTCTTC. Its protein product is CSVQPHPRNEQFF.